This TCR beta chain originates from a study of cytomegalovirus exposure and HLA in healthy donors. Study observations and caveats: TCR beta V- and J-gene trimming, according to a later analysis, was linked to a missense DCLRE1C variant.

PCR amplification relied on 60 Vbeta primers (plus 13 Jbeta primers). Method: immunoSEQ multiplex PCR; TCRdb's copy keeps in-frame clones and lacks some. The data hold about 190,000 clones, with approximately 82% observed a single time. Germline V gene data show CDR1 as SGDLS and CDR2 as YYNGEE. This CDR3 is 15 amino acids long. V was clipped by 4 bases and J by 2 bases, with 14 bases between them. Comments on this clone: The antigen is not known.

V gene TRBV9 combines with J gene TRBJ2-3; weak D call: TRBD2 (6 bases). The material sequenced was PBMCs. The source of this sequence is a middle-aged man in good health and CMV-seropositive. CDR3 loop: CASSPRDSTTDTQYF. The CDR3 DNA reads TGTGCCAGCAGCCCCCGGGACTCCACCACAGATACGCAGTATTTT.